This T cell receptor beta chain derives from a study of PD-1 blockade in mismatch repair-deficient tumors. Study overall: Patients had over ten mismatch repair-deficient cancer types and were previously treated and progressing.

Generated by immunoSEQ multiplex PCR, the TCRdb table keeps only in-frame clones and is missing some. The data show tens of thousands of clones, 65% to 85% seen once. This clone occurred a few times. This specimen consisted of PBMCs, obtained before pembrolizumab treatment. This TCR came from an adult with mismatch repair-deficient cancer.

The CDR3: CASSSLSPNQPQHF. CDR3 DNA: TGTGCCAGCAGTTCCTTGTCCCCTAATCAGCCCCAGCATTTT. The chain couples TRBV28 to TRBJ1-5; D is ambiguous. CDR3 length: 14 residues. The V and J ends lost 4 bases and 4 bases respectively, with 11 bases between them. Germline CDR1 and CDR2: MDHEN and SYDVKM.